Listed below are T cell receptor beta chains from one sample, sequenced in a study of shared clonotypes between healthy human individuals. Profiled with immunoSEQ multiplex PCR; TCRdb holds only in-frame clones, not every one. The data show roughly 640,000 clones, with 97% seen just once and 0.057% held by the top ten. The sample consisted of naive CD4+ T cells sorted from blood. Receptors originate from a woman in her 30s in good health. CDR3s include the opening cysteine and the closing phenylalanine or tryptophan. The D gene is left open where the match is weak. Expanded clones are given a class, and other clones once, few, many or no size at all.

size,D,J,V,DNA,CDR3
-,TRBD1,TRBJ1-1,TRBV28,TGTGCCAGCAGTCACCGGGGTAGGCAGGGGGCAATAGAAGCTTTCTTT,CASSHRGRQGAIEAFF
-,-,TRBJ1-5,TRBV6-1,TGTGCCAGCAGTGAACTACCCGTAAATCAGCCCCAGCATTTT,CASSELPVNQPQHF
-,TRBD2,TRBJ2-7,TRBV27,TGTGCCAGCAGTCGTTCTAGCGGTATGAGAGAGCAGTACTTC,CASSRSSGMREQYF
-,-,TRBJ1-3,TRBV6-5,TGTGCCAGCACCGATCACAGGGCCGCTGGAAACACCATATATTTT,CASTDHRAAGNTIYF
-,-,TRBJ1-2,TRBV4-1,TGCGCCAGCAGCCGTGCTGGGGTTGGGGCAGGGTATGGCTACACCTTC,CASSRAGVGAGYGYTF
-,-,TRBJ2-2,TRBV4-1,TGCGCCAGCAGCCAAGGTTATTTGGGCACCGGGGAGCTGTTTTTT,CASSQGYLGTGELFF
-,-,TRBJ2-7,TRBV28,TGTGCCAGCAGCGGTTACTTCCGTTACGAGCAGTACTTC,CASSGYFRYEQYF
-,-,TRBJ1-6,TRBV25-1,TGTGCCAGCAGTGATCAGTATGGCAGTTCACCCCTCCACTTT,CASSDQYGSSPLHF
once,-,TRBJ1-5,TRBV18,TGTGCCAGCTCACCGCTAGGGGTTAATAGCAATCAGCCCCAGCATTTT,CASSPLGVNSNQPQHF
-,-,TRBJ2-2,TRBV28,TGTGCCAGCAGTTGGCGGGCGAACACCGGGGAGCTGTTTTTT,CASSWRANTGELFF
-,-,TRBJ2-5,TRBV15,TGTGCCACCAGCAGCTACGGACCCGGCGTGAGGCAAGAGACCCAGTACTTC,CATSSYGPGVRQETQYF
-,-,TRBJ1-2,TRBV19,TGTGCCAGTAGTCAGACAGAGCACTATGGCTACACCTTC,CASSQTEHYGYTF
-,TRBD2,TRBJ2-4,TRBV7-2,TGTGCCAGCAGCTTATTGCGAGGCGGGAGTACCAAAAACATTCAGTACTTC,CASSLLRGGSTKNIQYF
-,TRBD1,TRBJ2-7,TRBV5-1,TGCGCCAGCAGAAAGGCCGGGACAGGCTTCTCCGAGCAGTACTTC,CASRKAGTGFSEQYF
-,-,TRBJ2-7,TRBV21-1,TGTGCCCACAAAGTGGGGATTAGTTTCCACGAGCAGTACTTC,CAHKVGISFHEQYF
-,-,TRBJ1-1,TRBV30,TGTGCCTGGAGTGTAGGCCGGACTGAAGCTTTCTTT,CAWSVGRTEAFF
-,-,TRBJ2-2,TRBV5-8,TGTGCCAGCAGCTTGGAGCTAGCGAGGACCGGGGAGCTGTTTTTT,CASSLELARTGELFF
-,TRBD2,TRBJ2-1,TRBV19,TGTGCCAGTAGTCCCCCGCGTAGCGGGAGAAATGAGCAGTTCTTC,CASSPPRSGRNEQFF
-,-,TRBJ2-7,TRBV7-4,TGTGCCAGCAGCCCGGACATCGTGAGGTACGAGCAGTACTTC,CASSPDIVRYEQYF
-,-,TRBJ2-7,TRBV30,TGTGCCTGGGGAACAGGGTCCTACGAGCAGTACTTC,CAWGTGSYEQYF
once,-,TRBJ1-2,TRBV2,TGTGCCAGCAGTGAAGAAGAAGGGAATGAAGGCTACACCTTC,CASSEEEGNEGYTF
-,-,TRBJ1-3,TRBV28,TGTGCCAGCAGTAGCGGGGCCTACTCTGGAAACACCATATATTTT,CASSSGAYSGNTIYF
-,TRBD2,TRBJ2-7,TRBV27,TGTGCCAGCAGTTTGGGAGGGGCGGGAGTGTTCGAGCAGTACTTC,CASSLGGAGVFEQYF
-,-,TRBJ1-5,TRBV28,TGTGCCAGCAGTTTGAGGGGGGGGCCCTCCTCTCCCCAGCCCCAGCATTTT,CASSLRGGPSSPQPQHF
-,TRBD1,TRBJ1-1,TRBV28,TGTGCCAGCAGTTCGCCCCCCAGGGGGCGAGCTTTCTTT,CASSSPPRGRAFF
-,TRBD1,TRBJ2-2,TRBV19,TGTGCCAGTAGTTCGGTGGGACAGGACACCGGGGAGCTGTTTTTT,CASSSVGQDTGELFF
-,-,TRBJ1-2,TRBV6-5,TGTGCCAGCAGCCCGTCCTCGACAGACCGGTATGGCTACACCTTC,CASSPSSTDRYGYTF
-,TRBD2,TRBJ2-1,TRBV7-9,TGTGCCAGCAGCCGGGGGAGCGGGAGGACCTACAATGAGCAGTTCTTC,CASSRGSGRTYNEQFF
-,-,TRBJ2-3,TRBV27,TGTGCCAGCAGTTTTCGGACTAGCACAGATACGCAGTATTTT,CASSFRTSTDTQYF
-,-,TRBJ1-3,TRBV5-6,TGTGCCAGCAGCTTGGAAAGCATCTCTGGAAACACCATATATTTT,CASSLESISGNTIYF
-,TRBD1,TRBJ2-3,TRBV23-1,TGCGCCAGCAGTCAATCAGGGACAGGCGGCACAGATACGCAGTATTTT,CASSQSGTGGTDTQYF
-,-,TRBJ1-1,TRBV5-5,TGTGCCAGCAGCTTGGTTCGTTCCAGGGAAGCTTTCTTT,CASSLVRSREAFF
-,-,TRBJ2-6,TRBV19,TGTGCCAGTACCTCTGGGGCCAACGTCCTGACTTTC,CASTSGANVLTF
-,TRBD1,TRBJ1-1,TRBV28,TGTGCCAGCAGGCAAGGACAGGGGGCAAGCACTGAAGCTTTCTTT,CASRQGQGASTEAFF
once,-,TRBJ2-3,TRBV5-1,TGCGCCAGCAGCTTGGGCCCGGGCTTGGCAGATACGCAGTATTTT,CASSLGPGLADTQYF
-,TRBD1,TRBJ1-1,TRBV4-1,TGCGCCAGCAGCCAAGGACAGGGTGCGAACACTGAAGCTTTCTTT,CASSQGQGANTEAFF
-,-,TRBJ1-2,TRBV18,TGTGCCAGCTCAACCGGACAGCTGAACTATGGCTACACCTTC,CASSTGQLNYGYTF
-,TRBD2,TRBJ2-7,TRBV15,TGTGCCACCAGCAGAGACGGGACTAGCGGGTACTACGAGCAGTACTTC,CATSRDGTSGYYEQYF
-,-,TRBJ1-3,TRBV6-1,TGTGCCAGCAGTCGAACAGGGCTTGGAAACACCATATATTTT,CASSRTGLGNTIYF
-,-,TRBJ1-2,TRBV29-1,TGCAGCGCCTCTGGAGTGGCGGGACAAAACAACTATGGCTACACCTTC,CSASGVAGQNNYGYTF
-,-,TRBJ2-5,TRBV7-2,TGTGCCAGCAGCTTAGCGGCGGTCCAAGAGACCCAGTACTTC,CASSLAAVQETQYF
-,-,TRBJ2-6,TRBV29-1,TGCAGCGTTGAAGATTCGGACCTGGCTGGGGCCAACGTCCTGACTTTC,CSVEDSDLAGANVLTF